Below, 16 T cell receptor beta chains from the same sample are listed, as sequenced in a study of response to subunit inactivated influenza vaccine. One entry per CDR3 protein results from TCRdb running MiXCR on the RT-PCR reads. This sample carries about 540,000 distinct CDR3 sequences, roughly 25% of them seen once, and the ten largest clones take around 2.8%. Another study also made use of these data, one on T cells expressing NK-cell markers. That paper adds: cDNA encoding TCR beta was synthesized via 5'RACE template switching incorporating UMIs.

Sample: CD4+ T cells sorted from PBMCs, taken approximately 12 days after vaccination. Receptor source: a man in his fifties who received an inactivated influenza vaccine.

The chain is built from TRBV30 and TRBJ1-1, with D possibly being TRBD1 (6 bases). The CDR3 loop spans 16 amino acids. Germline V gives CDR1 GTSNPN, CDR2 SVGIG (reference sequence). V lost 4 bases and J 7 bases, leaving 25 bases between the germline ends. The CDR3 sequence is CAWTSALGGLGGEAFF. The CDR3 bases are TGTGCCTGGACCTCGGCCCTCGGGGGGCTAGGAGGTGAAGCTTTCTTT.

This clonotype has a handful of counts. The J gene is TRBJ2-7, the V gene TRBV11-2; TRBD2 is a possible D gene (5 bases). This CDR3 contains 14 residues. Germline CDR1 is SGHAT and CDR2 is FQNNGV. The V end lost 5 bases, the J end lost 10 bases, and 21 bases lay between the germline ends. In nucleotides, the CDR3 is TGTGCCAGCAGCCGACGGCAAGCTAATGAGGGTCAGTACTTC. Translated, it gives CASSRRQANEGQYF.

In its sample, this clonotype was seen a few times. V gene TRBV18 combines with J gene TRBJ2-1, with 8 bases fitting TRBD2. The CDR3 is 16 residues long. Germline V CDR1 and CDR2: KGHSH, LQKENI. The trim removed 3 bases at V and 7 bases at J, leaving 11 bases unmatched. The CDR3 nucleotides are TGTGCCAGCTCACCGGCCGGGGGGGCCGGCAGAAATGAGCAGTTCTTC. It specifies CASSPAGGAGRNEQFF. Supplemented by reference TRBV18 and TRBJ2-1, the full variable domain reads NAGVMQNPRHLVRRRGQEARLRCSPMKGHSHVYWYRQLPEEGLKFMVYLQKENIIDESGMPKERFSAEFPKEGPSILRIQQVVRGDSAAYFCASSPAGGAGRNEQFFGPGTRLTVL.

The V gene is TRBV28, the J gene TRBJ2-1; 14 bases map to TRBD2. Unmatched junction bases numbered 9, after V lost 7 bases and J lost 7 bases. Per germline, CDR1 MDHEN and CDR2 SYDVKM. The CDR3 runs 16 residues. The CDR3 reads CASNSGLAGAGNEQFF. The DNA of the CDR3 is TGTGCCAGCAACTCGGGACTAGCGGGAGCGGGTAATGAGCAGTTCTTC.

The chain is built from TRBV10-3 and TRBJ2-7; the match to TRBD1 covers 9 bases. After removal of 7 bases from V and 3 bases from J, the junction contained 4 bases not matched to a gene. This CDR3 is 13 amino acids long. Germline V gene sequence: CDR1 ENHRY, CDR2 SYGVKD. The CDR3 DNA is TGTGCCATCAATCCGGGACAGGGCTACGAGCAGTACTTC. As protein: CAINPGQGYEQYF.

The rearrangement joins TRBV5-1 to TRBJ1-1; D might be TRBD1 (6 bases). This CDR3 has 17 amino acids. Germline lookup yields CDR1 SGHRS and CDR2 YFSETQ. Trimming left V 1 base short and J 2 bases short, with 18 bases between. The CDR3 DNA follows: TGCGCCAGCAGCTTGCGGGGGAGGGGGGTTGGCAACACTGAAGCTTTCTTT. It encodes CASSLRGRGVGNTEAFF.

This clonotype has only a few counts. The genes are TRBV5-1 and TRBJ1-1; possibly TRBD1 for D (5 bases). CDR1 is SGHRS and CDR2 is YFSETQ in the germline V gene. Trimming removed 4 bases from V and 3 bases from J, with 13 bases in between. There are 14 residues in the CDR3. The CDR3 DNA follows: TGCGCCAGCAGCGTCCAACCGGGGCACACTGAAGCTTTCTTT. Its translation: CASSVQPGHTEAFF.

The rearrangement links TRBV5-1 to TRBJ2-2, with D tentatively TRBD1 (6 bases). Germline CDR1 is SGHRS and CDR2 is YFSETQ. V was pared by 1 base and J by 0 bases, with 13 bases between. This CDR3 has 17 amino acids. The CDR3 reads CASSLLSGQTNTGELFF. The CDR3 DNA follows: TGCGCCAGCAGCTTGCTCAGCGGACAGACGAACACCGGGGAGCTGTTTTTT.

Only a few counts were recorded for this clonotype. This sequence joins TRBV7-9 and TRBJ2-3; D uncertain. The CDR3 is 12 amino acids. Trimming took off 4 bases at V and 6 bases at J, with 8 bases between the two ends. The germline V gene has CDR1 SEHNR and CDR2 FQNEAQ (reference sequence). The CDR3 protein is CASSYHSDTQYF. CDR3 DNA: TGTGCCAGCAGCTACCACTCTGATACGCAGTATTTT. The full variable domain, with the rest looked up from reference TRBV7-9 and TRBJ2-3, is DTGVSQNPRHKITKRGQNVTFRCDPISEHNRLYWYRQTLGQGPEFLTYFQNEAQLEKSRLLSDRFSAERPKGSFSTLEIQRTEQGDSAMYLCASSYHSDTQYFGPGTRLTVL.

The CDR3 bases are TGTGCCAGCAGCCAATCACAGGGAAGCACAGATACGCAGTATTTT. Protein sequence: CASSQSQGSTDTQYF. J is TRBJ2-3 and V is TRBV7-9; tentative D call: TRBD1 (6 bases). Germline loops: CDR1 SEHNR, CDR2 FQNEAQ (reference sequence). Trimming took 5 bases from V and 0 from J, leaving 12 bases between them. The CDR3 contains 15 residues. The full variable domain, in which reference TRBV7-9 and TRBJ2-3 provide the parts outside the CDR3, is DTGVSQNPRHKITKRGQNVTFRCDPISEHNRLYWYRQTLGQGPEFLTYFQNEAQLEKSRLLSDRFSAERPKGSFSTLEIQRTEQGDSAMYLCASSQSQGSTDTQYFGPGTRLTVL.

The chain carries TRBV14 and TRBJ2-1; 8 nucleotides align to TRBD1. Germline V gene sequence: CDR1 SGHDN, CDR2 FVKESK. Trimming took 4 bases from V and 7 from J; bases not matched to a gene: 6. The CDR3 totals 14 residues. This CDR3 reads CASSRGQVWNEQFF. CDR3 DNA: TGTGCCAGCAGCCGGGGACAGGTTTGGAATGAGCAGTTCTTC.

The chain uses TRBV11-2 and TRBJ1-1; tentatively, D is TRBD1 (6 bases). The germline CDR1 and CDR2 sequences are SGHAT and FQNNGV. Deletions cut 0 bases from V and 11 bases from J, with 10 bases between. The CDR3 sequence is 12 residues long. For the CDR3, the DNA is TGTGCCAGCAGCTTAGAGACAGGTTGGGCTTTCTTT. Its translation: CASSLETGWAFF.

This chain connects TRBV5-6 to TRBJ2-5, with TRBD2 as a possible D gene (5 bases). Germline assignment: CDR1 SGHDT and CDR2 YYEEEE. The V gene lost 3 bases and the J gene lost 4 bases, with 10 bases spanning the gap. This CDR3 has 13 residues. The CDR3, as DNA: TGTGCCAGCAGCTATCGGGGTAGAGAGACCCAGTACTTC. As protein: CASSYRGRETQYF.

This clonotype was seen a handful of times. This chain links TRBV6-2 or TRBV6-3 with TRBJ2-2, with unresolved D. The CDR3 is 12 residues long. V was shortened by 8 bases and J by 4 bases, with 8 bases between the two germline ends. Germline lookup yields CDR1 MNHEY and CDR2 SVGEGT. The CDR3: CASYGGTGELFF. CDR3 in DNA: TGTGCCAGCTACGGCGGCACCGGGGAGCTGTTTTTT.

Only a few counts were recorded for this clonotype. The chain carries TRBV7-9 and TRBJ2-3, with TRBD2 identical over 12 bases. The V segment lost 5 bases and the J segment 6 bases; nucleotides outside the gene matches: 9. CDR1 and CDR2 (germline): SEHNR, FQNEAQ (reference sequence). The CDR3 consists of 16 residues. The CDR3 bases are TGTGCCAGCAGCAAGTGGACTAGCGGGGTTGGCGATACGCAGTATTTT. Translating gives CASSKWTSGVGDTQYF.

J is TRBJ1-1 and V is TRBV3-1; D is possibly TRBD1 (6 bases). Germline CDR1 reads LGHDT; CDR2 reads YNNKEL (reference sequence). The CDR3 covers 17 residues. Trimming cost V 2 bases and J 5 bases, with 21 bases left between them. The CDR3 sequence: CASSQYGQSRGGTEAFF. CDR3 nucleotide sequence: TGTGCCAGCAGCCAATACGGGCAATCCAGGGGAGGGACTGAAGCTTTCTTT.